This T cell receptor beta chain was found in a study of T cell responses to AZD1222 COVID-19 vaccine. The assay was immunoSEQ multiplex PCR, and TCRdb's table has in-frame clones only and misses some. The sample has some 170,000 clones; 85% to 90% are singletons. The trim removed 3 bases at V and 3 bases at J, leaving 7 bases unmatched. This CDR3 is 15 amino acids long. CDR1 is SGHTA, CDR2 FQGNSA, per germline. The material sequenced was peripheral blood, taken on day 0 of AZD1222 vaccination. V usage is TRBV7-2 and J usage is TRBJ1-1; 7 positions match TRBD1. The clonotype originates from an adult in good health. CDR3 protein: CASSFTQGVDTEAFF. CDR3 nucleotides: TGTGCCAGCAGCTTTACTCAGGGGGTCGACACTGAAGCTTTCTTT.